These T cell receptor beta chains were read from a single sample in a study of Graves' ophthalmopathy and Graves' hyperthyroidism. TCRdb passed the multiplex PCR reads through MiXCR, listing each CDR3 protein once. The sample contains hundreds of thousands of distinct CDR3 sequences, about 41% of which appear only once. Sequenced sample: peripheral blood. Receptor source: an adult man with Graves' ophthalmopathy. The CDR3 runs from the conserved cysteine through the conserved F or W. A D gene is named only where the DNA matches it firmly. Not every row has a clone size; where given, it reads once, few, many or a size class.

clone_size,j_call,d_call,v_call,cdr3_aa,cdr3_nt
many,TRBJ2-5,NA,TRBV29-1,CSVNLRDGQETQYF,TGCAGCGTTAACCTTCGGGACGGGCAAGAGACCCAGTACTTC
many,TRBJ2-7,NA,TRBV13,CASSFGRYEQYF,TGTGCCAGCAGCTTCGGACGTTACGAGCAGTACTTC
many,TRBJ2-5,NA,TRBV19,CASSRQLQETQYF,TGTGCCAGTAGCCGACAGCTCCAAGAGACCCAGTACTTC
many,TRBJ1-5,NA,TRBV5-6,CASSFGWGQPQHF,TGTGCCAGCAGCTTCGGTTGGGGACAGCCCCAGCATTTT
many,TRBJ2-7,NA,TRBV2,CASSEPGTRNYEQYF,TGTGCCAGCAGTGAACCCGGGACACGTAACTACGAGCAGTACTTC
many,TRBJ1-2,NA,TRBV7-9,CASSLLGRCGYTF,TGTGCCAGCAGCTTACTGGGACGTTGTGGCTACACCTTC
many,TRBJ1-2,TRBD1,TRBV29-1,CSTTSDREYGYTF,TGCAGCACCACCTCGGACAGGGAATATGGCTACACCTTC
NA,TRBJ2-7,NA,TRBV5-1,CASSLTGGVEQYF,TGCGCCAGCAGCCTGACCGGAGGGGTCGAGCAGTACTTC
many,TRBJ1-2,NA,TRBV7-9,CASSQGRDYGYTF,TGTGCCAGCAGCCAGGGTAGGGACTATGGCTACACCTTC
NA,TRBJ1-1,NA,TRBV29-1,CSRAPMNTEAFF,TGCAGCCGAGCTCCCATGAACACTGAAGCTTTCTTT
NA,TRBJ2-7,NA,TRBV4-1,CASSHRGVRDEQYF,TGCGCCAGCAGCCACAGGGGCGTCCGAGACGAGCAGTACTTC
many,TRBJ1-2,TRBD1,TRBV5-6,CASSLYVPGQGASGYTF,TGTGCCAGCAGCCTCTACGTCCCGGGACAGGGGGCGAGTGGCTACACCTTC
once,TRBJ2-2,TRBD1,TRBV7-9,CASSSTGGGGELFF,TGTGCCAGCAGCTCAACAGGGGGCGGCGGGGAGCTGTTTTTT
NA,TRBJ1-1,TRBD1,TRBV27,CASREDRGMNTEAFF,TGTGCCAGCAGAGAGGACAGGGGGATGAACACTGAAGCTTTCTTT
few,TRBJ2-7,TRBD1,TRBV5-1,CASSYRTGGYEQYF,TGCGCCAGCAGCTACCGGACAGGGGGCTACGAGCAGTACTTC
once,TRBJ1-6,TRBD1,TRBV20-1,CSASRTGDNSPLHF,TGCAGTGCCAGCCGGACAGGGGACAATTCACCCCTCCACTTT
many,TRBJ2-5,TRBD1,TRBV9,CASSGADRGQTQYF,TGTGCCAGCAGCGGGGCCGACAGGGGGCAGACCCAGTACTTC
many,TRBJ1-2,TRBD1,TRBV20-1,CSASRTGGTNYGYTF,TGCAGTGCTTCCCGGACAGGCGGAACTAACTATGGCTACACCTTC